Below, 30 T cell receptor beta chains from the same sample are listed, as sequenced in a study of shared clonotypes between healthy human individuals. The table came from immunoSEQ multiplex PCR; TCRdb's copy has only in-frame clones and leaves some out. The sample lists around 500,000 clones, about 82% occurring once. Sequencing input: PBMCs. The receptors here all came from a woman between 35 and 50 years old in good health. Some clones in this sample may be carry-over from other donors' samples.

The CDR3 reads CASSPGSSGRAAGELFF. The DNA for the CDR3 is TGTGCCAGCAGCCCCGGGTCGAGCGGGAGGGCTGCCGGGGAGCTGTTTTTT. The chain couples TRBV11-3 to TRBJ2-2; 10 bases align to TRBD2. CDR1 is SGHNT, CDR2 YENEEA, per germline. The J segment lost 6 bases and the V segment lost 5 bases, leaving 12 bases of the junction unmatched. This CDR3 has 17 amino acids.

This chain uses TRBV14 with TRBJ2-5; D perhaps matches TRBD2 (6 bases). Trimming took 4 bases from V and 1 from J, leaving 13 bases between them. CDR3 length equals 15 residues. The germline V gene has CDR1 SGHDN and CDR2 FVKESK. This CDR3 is CASSLGGGGQETQYF. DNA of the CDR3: TGTGCCAGCAGCCTCGGGGGAGGAGGCCAAGAGACCCAGTACTTC.

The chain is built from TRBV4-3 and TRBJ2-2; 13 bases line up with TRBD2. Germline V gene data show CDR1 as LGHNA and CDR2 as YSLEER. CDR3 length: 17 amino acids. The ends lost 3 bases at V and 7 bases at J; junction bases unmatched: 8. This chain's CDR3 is CASSHPTSGRALGELFF. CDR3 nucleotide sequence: TGCGCCAGCAGCCACCCAACTAGCGGGAGGGCCCTCGGGGAGCTGTTTTTT.

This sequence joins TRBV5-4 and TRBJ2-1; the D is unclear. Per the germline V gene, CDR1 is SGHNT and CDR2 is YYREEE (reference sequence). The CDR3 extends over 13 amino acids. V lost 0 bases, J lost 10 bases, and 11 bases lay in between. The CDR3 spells CASSLDRYEEQFF. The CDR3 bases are TGTGCCAGCAGCTTGGACCGGTATGAAGAGCAGTTCTTC.

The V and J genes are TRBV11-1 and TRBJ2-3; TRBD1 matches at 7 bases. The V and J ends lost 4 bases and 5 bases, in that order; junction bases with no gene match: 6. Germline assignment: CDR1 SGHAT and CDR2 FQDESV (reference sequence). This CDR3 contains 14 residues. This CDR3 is CASSSRTGQDTQYF. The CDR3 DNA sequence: TGTGCCAGCAGCTCCCGGACAGGTCAAGATACGCAGTATTTT.

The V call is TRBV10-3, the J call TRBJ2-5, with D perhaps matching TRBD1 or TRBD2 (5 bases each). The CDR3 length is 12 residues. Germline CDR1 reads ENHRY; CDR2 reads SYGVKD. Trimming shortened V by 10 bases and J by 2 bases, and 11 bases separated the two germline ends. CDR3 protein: CATRGPQETQYF. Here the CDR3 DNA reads TGTGCCACTAGGGGACCGCAAGAGACCCAGTACTTC.

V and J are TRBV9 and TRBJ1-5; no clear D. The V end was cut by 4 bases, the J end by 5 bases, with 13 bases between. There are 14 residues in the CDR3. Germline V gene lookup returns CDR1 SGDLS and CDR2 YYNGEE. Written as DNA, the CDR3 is TGTGCCAGCAGCTCCAGTGGGGTCTATCAGCCCCAGCATTTT. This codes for CASSSSGVYQPQHF.

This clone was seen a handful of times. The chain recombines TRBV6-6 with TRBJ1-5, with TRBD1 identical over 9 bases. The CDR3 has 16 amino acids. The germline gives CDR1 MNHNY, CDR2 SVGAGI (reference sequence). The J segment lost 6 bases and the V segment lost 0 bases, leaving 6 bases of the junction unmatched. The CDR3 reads CASSYSRTGEGQPQHF. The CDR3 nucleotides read TGTGCCAGCAGTTACTCTCGGACAGGGGAGGGTCAGCCCCAGCATTTT.

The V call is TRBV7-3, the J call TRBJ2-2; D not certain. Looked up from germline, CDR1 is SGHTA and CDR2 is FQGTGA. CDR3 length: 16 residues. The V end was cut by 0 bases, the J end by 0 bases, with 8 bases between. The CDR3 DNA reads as TGTGCCAGCAGCTTAACGGGGAACTCGAACACCGGGGAGCTGTTTTTT. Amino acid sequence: CASSLTGNSNTGELFF.

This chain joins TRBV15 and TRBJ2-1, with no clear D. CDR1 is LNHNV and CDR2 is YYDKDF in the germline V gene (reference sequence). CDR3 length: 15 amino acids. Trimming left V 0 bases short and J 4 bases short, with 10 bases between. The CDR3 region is CATSRDIALYNEQFF. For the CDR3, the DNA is TGTGCCACCAGCAGAGATATTGCACTGTACAATGAGCAGTTCTTC.

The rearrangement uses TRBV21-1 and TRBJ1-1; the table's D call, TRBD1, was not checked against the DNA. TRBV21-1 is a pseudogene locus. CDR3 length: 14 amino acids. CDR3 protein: CASSKATGDTEAFF. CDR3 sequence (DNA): TGTGCCAGCAGCAAAGCGACAGGTGACACTGAAGCTTTCTTT.

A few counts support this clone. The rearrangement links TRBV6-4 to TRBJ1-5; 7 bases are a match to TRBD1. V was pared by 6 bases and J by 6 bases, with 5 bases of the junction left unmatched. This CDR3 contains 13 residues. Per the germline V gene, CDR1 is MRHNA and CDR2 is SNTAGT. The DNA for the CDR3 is TGTGCCAGCAGCCAGGGGGAGGGTCAGCCCCAGCATTTT. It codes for CASSQGEGQPQHF.

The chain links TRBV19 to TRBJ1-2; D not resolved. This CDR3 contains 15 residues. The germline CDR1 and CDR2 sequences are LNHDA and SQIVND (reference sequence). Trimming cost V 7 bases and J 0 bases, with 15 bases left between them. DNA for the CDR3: TGTGCCAGTACCTATGATGGGCCCACTAACTATGGCTACACCTTC. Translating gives CASTYDGPTNYGYTF.

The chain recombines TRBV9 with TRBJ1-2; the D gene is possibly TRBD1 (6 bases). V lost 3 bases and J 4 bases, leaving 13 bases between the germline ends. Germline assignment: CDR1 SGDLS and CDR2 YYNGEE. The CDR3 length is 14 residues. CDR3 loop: CASSGRQAGYGYTF. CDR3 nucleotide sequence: TGTGCCAGCAGCGGGCGACAGGCGGGCTATGGCTACACCTTC.

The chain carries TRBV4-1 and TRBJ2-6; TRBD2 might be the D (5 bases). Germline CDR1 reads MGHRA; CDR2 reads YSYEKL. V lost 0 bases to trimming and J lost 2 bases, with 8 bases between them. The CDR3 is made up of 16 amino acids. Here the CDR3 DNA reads TGCGCCAGCAGCCAAGAGAGGCGGGCTGGGGCCAACGTCCTGACTTTC. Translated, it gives CASSQERRAGANVLTF.

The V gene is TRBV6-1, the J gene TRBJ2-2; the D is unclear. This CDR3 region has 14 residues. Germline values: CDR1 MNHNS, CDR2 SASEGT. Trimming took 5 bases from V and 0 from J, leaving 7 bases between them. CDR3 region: CASSPLANTGELFF. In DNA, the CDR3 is TGTGCCAGCAGTCCCCTGGCGAACACCGGGGAGCTGTTTTTT.

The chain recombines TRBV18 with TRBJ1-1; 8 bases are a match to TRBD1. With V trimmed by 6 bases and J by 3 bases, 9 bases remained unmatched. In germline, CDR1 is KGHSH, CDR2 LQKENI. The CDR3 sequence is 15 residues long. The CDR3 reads CASSLRQGSDTEAFF. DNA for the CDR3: TGTGCCAGCTCCCTCAGACAGGGGTCGGACACTGAAGCTTTCTTT.

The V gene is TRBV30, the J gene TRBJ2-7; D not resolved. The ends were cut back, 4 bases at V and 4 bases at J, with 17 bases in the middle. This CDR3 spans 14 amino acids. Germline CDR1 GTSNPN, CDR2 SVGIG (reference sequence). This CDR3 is CAWNPRMVSYEQYF. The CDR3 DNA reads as TGTGCCTGGAATCCCCGGATGGTTTCTTACGAGCAGTACTTC.

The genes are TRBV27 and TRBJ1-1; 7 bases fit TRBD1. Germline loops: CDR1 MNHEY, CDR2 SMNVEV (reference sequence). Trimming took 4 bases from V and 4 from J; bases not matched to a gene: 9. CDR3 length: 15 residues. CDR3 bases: TGTGCCAGCAGTTCCTCAGGGGGTGAGGGCACTGAAGCTTTCTTT. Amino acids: CASSSSGGEGTEAFF.

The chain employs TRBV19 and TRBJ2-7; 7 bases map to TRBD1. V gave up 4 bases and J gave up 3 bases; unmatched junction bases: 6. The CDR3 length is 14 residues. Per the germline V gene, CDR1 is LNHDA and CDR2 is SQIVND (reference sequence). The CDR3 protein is CASSRQGRSYEQYF. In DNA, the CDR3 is TGTGCCAGTAGTAGACAGGGACGGAGCTACGAGCAGTACTTC.

The CDR3 nucleotides are TGCGCCAGCAGCCCGGGACTAGCGGGAGGTGTGACAGATACGCAGTATTTT. Amino acid sequence: CASSPGLAGGVTDTQYF. The chain combines TRBV5-1 with TRBJ2-3, with 15 bases identical to TRBD2. The trim removed 4 bases at V and 3 bases at J, leaving 6 bases unmatched. This CDR3 has 17 amino acids. In germline, CDR1 is SGHRS, CDR2 YFSETQ.

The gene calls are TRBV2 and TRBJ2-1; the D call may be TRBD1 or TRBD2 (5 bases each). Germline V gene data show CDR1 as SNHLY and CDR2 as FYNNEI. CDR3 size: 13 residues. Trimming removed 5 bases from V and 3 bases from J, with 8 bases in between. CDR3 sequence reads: CASSRDGYNEQFF. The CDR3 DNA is TGTGCCAGCAGTAGGGACGGCTACAATGAGCAGTTCTTC.

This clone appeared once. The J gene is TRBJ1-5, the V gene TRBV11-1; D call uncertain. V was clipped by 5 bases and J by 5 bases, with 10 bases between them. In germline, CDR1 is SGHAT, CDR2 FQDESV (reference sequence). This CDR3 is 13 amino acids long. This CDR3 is CASSPQEDQPQHF. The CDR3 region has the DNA TGTGCCAGCAGCCCTCAGGAGGATCAGCCCCAGCATTTT.

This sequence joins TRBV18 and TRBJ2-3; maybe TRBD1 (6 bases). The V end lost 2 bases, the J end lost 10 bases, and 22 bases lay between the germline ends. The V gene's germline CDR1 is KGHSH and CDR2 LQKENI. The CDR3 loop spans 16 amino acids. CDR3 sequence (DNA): TGTGCCAGCTCACCAACCGCCGACAGGTCAGAGTATGCGCAGTATTTT. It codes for CASSPTADRSEYAQYF.

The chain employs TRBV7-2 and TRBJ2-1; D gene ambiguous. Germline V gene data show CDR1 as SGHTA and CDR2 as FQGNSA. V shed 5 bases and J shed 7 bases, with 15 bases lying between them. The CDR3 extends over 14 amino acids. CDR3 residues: CASSPFVGLNEQFF. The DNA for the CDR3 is TGTGCCAGCAGCCCCTTCGTAGGGTTGAATGAGCAGTTCTTC.

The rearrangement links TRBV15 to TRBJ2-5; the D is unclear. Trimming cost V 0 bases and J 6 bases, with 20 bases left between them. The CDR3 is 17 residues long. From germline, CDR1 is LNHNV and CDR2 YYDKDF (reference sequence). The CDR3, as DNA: TGTGCCACCAGCAGAGAGGTTCCGGCGGCCTCCGTTCAGACCCAGTACTTC. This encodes CATSREVPAASVQTQYF.

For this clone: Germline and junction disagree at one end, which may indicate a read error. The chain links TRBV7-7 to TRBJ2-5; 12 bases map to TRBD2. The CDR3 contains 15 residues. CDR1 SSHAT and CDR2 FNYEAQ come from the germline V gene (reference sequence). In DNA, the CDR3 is TGTGCTAGCAGCTTAGGGCAGGGACTAGCGGGGACCCAGTACTTC. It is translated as CASSLGQGLAGTQYF.

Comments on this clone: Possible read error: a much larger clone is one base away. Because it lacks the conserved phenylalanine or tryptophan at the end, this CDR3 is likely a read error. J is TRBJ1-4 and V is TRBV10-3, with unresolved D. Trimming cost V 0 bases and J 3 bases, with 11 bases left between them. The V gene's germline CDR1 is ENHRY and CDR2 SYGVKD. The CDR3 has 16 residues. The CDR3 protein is CAISESARGANEKLFL. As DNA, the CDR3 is TGTGCCATCAGTGAGTCCGCCCGGGGTGCTAATGAAAAACTGTTTCTT.

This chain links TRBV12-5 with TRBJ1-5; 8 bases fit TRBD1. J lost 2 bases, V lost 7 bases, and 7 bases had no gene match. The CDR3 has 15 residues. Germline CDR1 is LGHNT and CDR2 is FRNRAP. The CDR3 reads CASDRQGAGNQPQHF. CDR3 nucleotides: TGTGCTAGTGACCGTCAGGGGGCAGGCAATCAGCCCCAGCATTTT.

The CDR3 reads CASSELTGRLEAFF. The CDR3 DNA sequence: TGTGCCAGCAGTGAATTAACAGGGAGACTTGAAGCTTTCTTT. The rearrangement links TRBV25-1 to TRBJ1-1; TRBD1 is a possible D gene (6 bases). Trimming shortened V by 1 base and J by 7 bases, and 13 bases separated the two germline ends. This CDR3 contains 14 residues. From germline, CDR1 is MGHDK and CDR2 SYGVNS.